This T cell receptor beta chain stems from a study of shared clonotypes between healthy human individuals. Worth noting for this clone: Its antigen is not identified.

Every contributor of samples was a Caucasian grown-up residing in Nashville, Tennessee. A CD45RA+ naive subset and a CD45RA-negative memory subset were split from CD4+ cells. Findings and limits, study-wide: Few donors restricted represented genetic and exposure-history diversity.

Data came from immunoSEQ multiplex PCR; TCRdb stores just in-frame clones and leaves some out. The sample lists 2 million to 2.5 million clones, approximately 94% occurring once. The receptor was derived from a man younger than 30 in good health. The sequencing sample was made of naive CD4+ T cells sorted from blood. This sample's subset: CD45RA+ positively selected.

The CDR3 bases are TGCGCCAGCAGCACGGGTAGACACACTAGCACAGATACGCAGTATTTT. Translating it yields CASSTGRHTSTDTQYF. The genes are TRBV5-1 and TRBJ2-3; no definite D call. Germline lookup yields CDR1 SGHRS and CDR2 YFSETQ. The germline V and J ends were trimmed by 4 bases and 0 bases, with 15 bases remaining between them. The length of the CDR3 is 16 residues.